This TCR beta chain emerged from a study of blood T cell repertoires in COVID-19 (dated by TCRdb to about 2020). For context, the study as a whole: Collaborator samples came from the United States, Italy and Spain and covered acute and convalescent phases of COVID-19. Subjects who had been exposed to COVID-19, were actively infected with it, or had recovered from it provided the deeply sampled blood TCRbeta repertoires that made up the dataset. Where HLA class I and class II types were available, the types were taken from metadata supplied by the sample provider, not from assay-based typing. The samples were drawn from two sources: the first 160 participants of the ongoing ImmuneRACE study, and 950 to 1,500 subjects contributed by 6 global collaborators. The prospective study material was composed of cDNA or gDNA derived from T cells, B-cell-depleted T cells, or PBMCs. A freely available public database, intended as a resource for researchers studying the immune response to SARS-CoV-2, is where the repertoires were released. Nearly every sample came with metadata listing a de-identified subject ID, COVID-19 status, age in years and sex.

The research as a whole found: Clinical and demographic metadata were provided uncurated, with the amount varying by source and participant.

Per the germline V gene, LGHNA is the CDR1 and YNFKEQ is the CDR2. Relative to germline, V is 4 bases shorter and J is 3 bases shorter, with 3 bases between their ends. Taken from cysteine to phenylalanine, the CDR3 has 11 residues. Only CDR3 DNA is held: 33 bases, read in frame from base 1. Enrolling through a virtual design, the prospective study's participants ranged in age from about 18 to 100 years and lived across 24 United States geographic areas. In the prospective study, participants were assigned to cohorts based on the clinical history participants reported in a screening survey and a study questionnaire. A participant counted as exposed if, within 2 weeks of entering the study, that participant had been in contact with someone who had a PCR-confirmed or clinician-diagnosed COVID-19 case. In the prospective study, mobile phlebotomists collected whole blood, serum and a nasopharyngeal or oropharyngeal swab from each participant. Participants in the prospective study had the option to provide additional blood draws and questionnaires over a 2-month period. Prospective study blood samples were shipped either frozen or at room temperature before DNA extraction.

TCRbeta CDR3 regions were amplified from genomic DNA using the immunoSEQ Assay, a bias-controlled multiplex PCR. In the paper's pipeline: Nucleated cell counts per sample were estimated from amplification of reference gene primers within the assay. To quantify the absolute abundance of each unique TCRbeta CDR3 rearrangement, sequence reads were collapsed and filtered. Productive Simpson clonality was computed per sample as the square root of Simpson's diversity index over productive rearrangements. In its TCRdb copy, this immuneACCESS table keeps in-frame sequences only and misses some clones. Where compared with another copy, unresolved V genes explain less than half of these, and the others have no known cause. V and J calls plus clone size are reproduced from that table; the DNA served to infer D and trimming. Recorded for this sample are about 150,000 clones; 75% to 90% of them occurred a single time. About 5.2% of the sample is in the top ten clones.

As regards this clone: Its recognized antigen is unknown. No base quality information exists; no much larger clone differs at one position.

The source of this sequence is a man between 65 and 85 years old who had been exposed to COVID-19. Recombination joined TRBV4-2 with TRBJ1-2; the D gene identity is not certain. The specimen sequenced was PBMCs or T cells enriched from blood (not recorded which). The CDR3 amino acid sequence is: CASSLDYGYTF. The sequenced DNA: TGTGCCAGCAGCCTAGACTATGGCTACACCTTC.